This TCR beta chain emerged from a study of glioma-infiltrating T cells after dendritic cell vaccination. Overall study context: Glioblastoma patients came from Phase I and II dendritic cell vaccination trials.

The PCR used 60 V beta and 13 J beta primers. The table came from immunoSEQ multiplex PCR; TCRdb's copy has only in-frame clones and leaves some out. Of some 100,000 clones in the sample, about 80% are singletons; the top ten hold around 5.9%. The CDR3 runs to 13 residues. V was clipped by 5 bases and J by 5 bases, with 10 bases between them. Germline CDR1 is SNHLY and CDR2 is FYNNEI. Notes on the study in general: The cohort had few patients with full blood and tumor sets.

About this clone itself: As yet, its antigen is unknown.

The chain uses TRBV2 and TRBJ1-5, with TRBD1 as a possible D gene (5 bases). This TCR came from a human donor with glioblastoma. Sequenced here: blood, sampled before dendritic cell vaccination. This CDR3 is CASSLGGYQPQHF. The CDR3 DNA follows: TGTGCCAGCAGTCTGGGGGGATATCAGCCCCAGCATTTT.